The next 19 T cell receptor beta chains were all read from a single sample in a study of early T cells in non-severe SARS-CoV-2 infection. TCRdb itself ran the 5' RACE reads through MiXCR, one entry per CDR3 protein. Here the sample spans roughly 110,000 distinct CDR3 sequences, more than 9.5% being singletons. Sequenced sample: whole blood. The receptors here all came from an adult who was a healthcare worker with PCR-confirmed SARS-CoV-2 infection or an uninfected control (not recorded which).

This clonotype was picked up many times. This sequence joins TRBV25-1 and TRBJ2-1, with 12 bases aligning to TRBD1. Germline CDR1 reads MGHDK; CDR2 reads SYGVNS. The CDR3 contains 14 residues. The trim removed 7 bases at V and 7 bases at J, leaving 5 bases unmatched. CDR3 sequence: CASNRDRGLNEQFF. As DNA, the CDR3 is TGTGCCAGCAACCGGGACAGGGGGCTGAATGAGCAGTTCTTC.

This clonotype appeared a few times. The CDR3 nucleotides read TGTGCCAGCAGCACCGCTGACAGGTTTAGCACAGATACGCAGTATTTT. It encodes CASSTADRFSTDTQYF. This chain links TRBV7-9 with TRBJ2-3; the D gene is possibly TRBD1 (6 bases). V lost 5 bases and J 0 bases, leaving 15 bases between the germline ends. Germline loops: CDR1 SEHNR, CDR2 FQNEAQ (reference sequence). This CDR3 region has 16 residues.

This clonotype was detected ten times or more. The genes are TRBV12-3 or TRBV12-4 and TRBJ2-1, with D unresolved. Trimming left V 7 bases short and J 7 bases short, with 8 bases between. The CDR3 totals 11 residues. The CDR3 reads CASKFGNEQFF. In nucleotides, the CDR3 is TGTGCCAGCAAGTTCGGAAATGAGCAGTTCTTC.

The table lists this clonotype with a few counts. The J gene is TRBJ2-3, the V gene TRBV15, with D possibly matching TRBD2 (7 bases). V lost 0 bases to trimming and J lost 3 bases, with 10 bases between them. Per germline, CDR1 LNHNV and CDR2 YYDKDF (reference sequence). The CDR3 runs 15 residues. The CDR3 loop reads CATSRDRGGTDTQYF. The DNA of the CDR3 is TGTGCCACCAGCAGAGATAGGGGGGGTACAGATACGCAGTATTTT. The variable domain in full, with the rest retrieved from reference TRBV15 and TRBJ2-3, is DAMVIQNPRYQVTQFGKPVTLSCSQTLNHNVMYWYQQKSSQAPKLLFHYYDKDFNNEADTPDNFQSRRPNTSFCFLDIRSPGLGDTAMYLCATSRDRGGTDTQYFGPGTRLTVL.

As DNA, the CDR3 is TGTGCCAGCAGTAGCCCGACAGGGACGGCCGAGCAGGCAGATACGCAGTATTTT. This codes for CASSSPTGTAEQADTQYF. The chain joins TRBV2 to TRBJ2-3, with 7 bases fitting TRBD1. There are 18 residues in the CDR3. The V and J ends lost 5 bases and 4 bases, in that order; junction bases with no gene match: 18. Germline CDR1 SNHLY, CDR2 FYNNEI.

In its sample, this clonotype was seen many times. The chain combines TRBV5-1 with TRBJ1-2; a possible D gene is TRBD1 (5 bases). The length of the CDR3 is 15 residues. Germline V gene lookup returns CDR1 SGHRS and CDR2 YFSETQ. Deletions cut 0 bases from V and 3 bases from J, with 12 bases between. Written as DNA, the CDR3 is TGCGCCAGCAGCTTGGCCAACCAGGGTCACTATGGCTACACCTTC. This codes for CASSLANQGHYGYTF.

In its sample, this clonotype was seen many times. The CDR3 loop is CASSLWTGGWNEQFF. CDR3 sequence (DNA): TGTGCCAGCAGCTTGTGGACGGGAGGGTGGAATGAGCAGTTCTTC. The chain carries TRBV5-8 and TRBJ2-1, with TRBD2 identical over 8 bases. CDR3 length: 15 residues. The germline V gene encodes CDR1 SGHTS and CDR2 YDEGEE. Unmatched junction bases numbered 7, after V lost 1 base and J lost 7 bases.

The V and J genes are TRBV12-3 or TRBV12-4 and TRBJ1-1; tentatively, D is TRBD1 (6 bases). V gave up 6 bases and J gave up 5 bases, with 16 bases separating them. CDR3 length equals 14 residues. CDR3 DNA: TGTGCCAGCAGCCCTGGACAGCCTCGGACTGAAGCTTTCTTT. This codes for CASSPGQPRTEAFF.

This clonotype was observed a few times. The rearrangement links TRBV7-9 to TRBJ1-1, with D tentatively TRBD1 (6 bases). CDR1 and CDR2 from the germline V gene are SEHNR and FQNEAQ (reference sequence). V was shortened by 5 bases and J by 7 bases, with 14 bases between the two germline ends. This CDR3 is 13 amino acids long. The DNA for the CDR3 is TGTGCCAGCAGCAAGAGGGGGAGTATTGAAGCTTTCTTT. Amino acid sequence: CASSKRGSIEAFF.

The CDR3 DNA is TGTGCCAGCAGCTGGGAGGGTAGCAGGACCTACGAGCAGTACTTC. Translation gives CASSWEGSRTYEQYF. The chain recombines TRBV5-5 with TRBJ2-7; 7 bases fit TRBD2. The CDR3 has 15 residues. V shed 3 bases and J 2 bases; nucleotides not matched to a gene: 8. The germline gives CDR1 SGHKS, CDR2 YYEKEE (reference sequence).

The J gene is TRBJ2-1, the V gene TRBV10-3; 11 nucleotides align to TRBD2. The CDR3 is made up of 17 amino acids. Per germline, CDR1 ENHRY and CDR2 SYGVKD. V dropped 0 bases and J dropped 4; count of bases not matched to a gene: 5. CDR3 bases: TGTGCCATCAGTGAGTCTGGGACTAGCGGAGCTTACAATGAGCAGTTCTTC. Translation gives CAISESGTSGAYNEQFF.

Ten or more counts support this clonotype. This CDR3 reads CASRIGTGVDEQYF. The CDR3 DNA reads as TGCGCCAGCCGCATCGGGACAGGGGTGGACGAGCAGTACTTC. The V gene is TRBV5-1, the J gene TRBJ2-7; 10 nucleotides line up with TRBD1. CDR3 length: 14 residues. CDR1 and CDR2 (germline): SGHRS, YFSETQ. V lost 7 bases, J lost 5 bases, and 9 bases stayed unmatched.

CDR3 loop: CASSPTGGSEQFF. CDR3 coding DNA: TGTGCCAGCAGCCCGACAGGGGGAAGTGAGCAGTTCTTC. The chain has TRBV7-8 and TRBJ2-1; TRBD1 matches at 9 bases. The CDR3 has 13 residues. Germline lookup yields CDR1 SGHVS and CDR2 FQNEAQ. Unmatched junction bases numbered 5, after V lost 5 bases and J lost 9 bases. Full variable domain (rest looked up from reference TRBV7-8 and TRBJ2-1): GAGVSQSPRYKVAKRGQDVALRCDPISGHVSLFWYQQALGQGPEFLTYFQNEAQLDKSGLPSDRFFAERPEGSVSTLKIQRTQQEDSAVYLCASSPTGGSEQFFGPGTRLTVL.

The chain recombines TRBV7-2 with TRBJ1-2; 8 bases are shared with TRBD1. This CDR3 is 15 amino acids long. The junction had 8 bases not matched to a gene; V was cut back by 2 bases and J by 6 bases. Germline CDR1 reads SGHTA; CDR2 reads FQGNSA. The DNA for the CDR3 is TGTGCCAGCAGCTTACGTGGACAGGGAAGGAATGGCTACACCTTC. It encodes CASSLRGQGRNGYTF.

This clonotype has a count of ten or more. The chain employs TRBV3-1 and TRBJ2-1, with a possible D match to TRBD1 (6 bases). The germline CDR1 and CDR2 sequences are LGHDT and YNNKEL (reference sequence). Trimming removed 3 bases at V and 5 bases at J, with 14 bases between. The CDR3 covers 15 residues. CDR3 sequence (DNA): TGTGCCAGCAGCCAGCCCGGGACACTTAACAATGAGCAGTTCTTC. Amino acid sequence: CASSQPGTLNNEQFF.

This clonotype was seen only a few times. The V call is TRBV18, the J call TRBJ1-5, with TRBD1 as a possible D gene (5 bases). V was trimmed by 5 bases and J by 5 bases, leaving 10 bases between them. This CDR3 has 13 residues. The germline V gene has CDR1 KGHSH and CDR2 LQKENI. The CDR3 sequence: CASSGGADQPQHF. The CDR3 DNA reads as TGTGCCAGCTCAGGCGGGGCAGATCAGCCCCAGCATTTT.

The chain's CDR3 is CASSYRGNTIYF. The CDR3 DNA reads as TGTGCCAGCAGCTACAGGGGAAACACCATATATTTT. This chain links TRBV7-8 with TRBJ1-3; D might be TRBD1 (5 bases). The V gene's germline CDR1 is SGHVS and CDR2 FQNEAQ. Between the trimmed V and J ends, which lost 4 bases and 4 bases, there was a span of 5 bases. The CDR3 runs 12 residues.

This clonotype has just a few counts. The rearrangement joins TRBV29-1 to TRBJ2-2; D is undetermined. CDR1 and CDR2 from the germline V gene are SQVTM and ANQGSEA. V lost 3 bases and J lost 7, with 9 bases in between. This CDR3 has 12 amino acids. This chain's CDR3 is CSVETFYGELFF. CDR3 nucleotide sequence: TGCAGCGTTGAGACTTTCTACGGGGAGCTGTTTTTT.

The chain links TRBV6-5 to TRBJ2-7, with D hard to call. CDR1 and CDR2 from the germline V gene are MNHEY and SVGAGI. Trimming stripped 2 bases from V and 5 bases from J, with 4 bases between. The CDR3 extends over 11 amino acids. The CDR3 here is CASSYANEQYF. The CDR3 nucleotides read TGTGCCAGCAGTTACGCAAACGAGCAGTACTTC.